Following are 9 T cell receptor beta chains from one sample sequenced in a study of T cell responses to AZD1222 COVID-19 vaccine. The repertoire was sequenced with immunoSEQ multiplex PCR; TCRdb's copy has only in-frame clones and lacks some. The sample consists of 110,000 to 150,000 clones, roughly nine tenths of them appearing once. Sample: peripheral blood, taken on day 0 of AZD1222 vaccination. These receptors came from an adult in good health.

This rearrangement joins TRBV19 to TRBJ1-4; D remains ambiguous. The ends were cut back, 7 bases at V and 0 bases at J, with 9 bases in the middle. Germline V gene sequence: CDR1 LNHDA, CDR2 SQIVND (reference sequence). The CDR3 is 14 amino acids. The CDR3 loop reads CASTPDATNEKLFF. DNA of the CDR3: TGTGCCAGTACCCCGGATGCAACTAATGAAAAACTGTTTTTT.

This rearrangement joins TRBV7-2 to TRBJ1-2, with D perhaps matching TRBD1 (5 bases). The CDR3 extends over 13 amino acids. Between the trimmed V and J ends, which lost 5 bases and 8 bases, there was a span of 15 bases. CDR1 and CDR2 (germline): SGHTA, FQGNSA. The DNA of the CDR3 is TGTGCCAGCAGCGGGGACGGTCCTCGGGGCTACACCTTC. Residues: CASSGDGPRGYTF.

The chain uses TRBV5-6 and TRBJ2-1; 12 bases match TRBD2. V lost 5 bases, J lost 4 bases, and 10 bases stayed unmatched. Germline V CDR1 and CDR2: SGHDT, YYEEEE. The CDR3 contains 17 residues. CDR3 DNA sequence: TGTGCCAGCAGAGACCCGACTAGCGGGAGCGGATACAATGAGCAGTTCTTC. Its protein product is CASRDPTSGSGYNEQFF.

CDR3: CASSIDTMNTEAFF. The CDR3 DNA follows: TGTGCCAGTAGTATTGACACCATGAACACTGAAGCTTTCTTT. The rearrangement uses TRBV19 and TRBJ1-1; D uncertain. Germline V gene data show CDR1 as LNHDA and CDR2 as SQIVND (reference sequence). Trimming took off 3 bases at V and 0 bases at J, with 8 bases between the two ends. The CDR3 runs 14 residues.

The chain has TRBV5-4 and TRBJ2-3; weak D call: TRBD2 (6 bases). The CDR3 runs to 14 residues. From germline, CDR1 is SGHNT and CDR2 YYREEE (reference sequence). V shed 3 bases and J shed 0 bases, with 8 bases lying between them. CDR3 amino acids: CASSSGTSTDTQYF. DNA for the CDR3: TGTGCCAGCAGCTCCGGGACTAGCACAGATACGCAGTATTTT.

The chain uses TRBV7-2 and TRBJ1-1; D is perhaps TRBD1 (5 bases). Germline values: CDR1 SGHTA, CDR2 FQGNSA. CDR3 size: 16 residues. V shed 2 bases and J shed 5 bases, with 18 bases lying between them. The CDR3 here is CASSLIAQGRDTEAFF. CDR3 in DNA: TGTGCCAGCAGCTTAATAGCCCAGGGAAGGGATACTGAAGCTTTCTTT.

The V and J genes are TRBV4-3 and TRBJ2-3, with D perhaps TRBD1 (5 bases). The V end lost 1 base, the J end lost 6 bases, and 17 bases lay between the germline ends. The CDR3 consists of 16 residues. Germline CDR1 is LGHNA and CDR2 is YSLEER. CDR3 region: CASSQGRSTRADTQYF. As DNA, the CDR3 is TGCGCCAGCAGCCAAGGTAGGTCTACCAGGGCGGATACGCAGTATTTT.

This chain links TRBV14 with TRBJ2-2, with D tentatively TRBD1 (6 bases). CDR3 length equals 16 residues. Deletions cut 2 bases from V and 3 bases from J, with 13 bases between. Germline values: CDR1 SGHDN, CDR2 FVKESK. The CDR3 coding sequence is TGTGCCAGCAGCCAACCGGGACACTTCTACACCGGGGAGCTGTTTTTT. The encoded protein is CASSQPGHFYTGELFF.

The chain is built from TRBV4-1 and TRBJ2-4, with D hard to call. CDR3 size: 12 residues. The V gene's germline CDR1 is MGHRA and CDR2 YSYEKL. The germline V and J ends were trimmed by 5 bases and 4 bases, with 6 bases remaining between them. The CDR3 here is CASSDGKNIQYF. CDR3 nucleotides: TGCGCCAGCAGCGACGGAAAAAACATTCAGTACTTC.